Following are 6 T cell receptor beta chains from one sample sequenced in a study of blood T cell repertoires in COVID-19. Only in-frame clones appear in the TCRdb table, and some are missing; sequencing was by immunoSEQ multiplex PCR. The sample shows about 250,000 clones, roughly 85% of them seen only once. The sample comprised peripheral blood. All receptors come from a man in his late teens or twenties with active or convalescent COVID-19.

CDR3 DNA: TGTGCCTGGAGCTTGGGGGGGCGAGAGACCCAGTACTTC. Translated, it gives CAWSLGGRETQYF. The chain recombines TRBV30 with TRBJ2-5, with D possibly matching TRBD2 (7 bases). This CDR3 has 13 residues. Germline V gives CDR1 GTSNPN, CDR2 SVGIG (reference sequence). Trimming shortened V by 3 bases and J by 4 bases, and 12 bases separated the two germline ends.

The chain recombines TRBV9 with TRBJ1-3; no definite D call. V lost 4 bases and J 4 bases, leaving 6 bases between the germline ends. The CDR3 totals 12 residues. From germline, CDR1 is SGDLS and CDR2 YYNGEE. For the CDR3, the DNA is TGTGCCAGCAGCCCCGAGGGAAACACCATATATTTT. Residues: CASSPEGNTIYF.

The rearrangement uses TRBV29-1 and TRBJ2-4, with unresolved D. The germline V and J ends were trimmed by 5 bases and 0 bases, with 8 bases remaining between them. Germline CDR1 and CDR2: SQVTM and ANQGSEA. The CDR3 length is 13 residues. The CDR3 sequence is CSVLGRAKNIQYF. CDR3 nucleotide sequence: TGCAGCGTTTTGGGCAGAGCCAAAAACATTCAGTACTTC.

CDR3 nucleotide sequence: TGTGCCAGCGGGAGGGGGAGCGGGGGGACTAGCACAGATACGCAGTATTTT. Its protein product is CASGRGSGGTSTDTQYF. V is TRBV7-2 and J is TRBJ2-3; 9 nucleotides agree with TRBD2. CDR3 size: 17 residues. V lost 8 bases, J lost 0 bases, and 12 bases stayed unmatched. Germline V gene lookup returns CDR1 SGHTA and CDR2 FQGNSA.

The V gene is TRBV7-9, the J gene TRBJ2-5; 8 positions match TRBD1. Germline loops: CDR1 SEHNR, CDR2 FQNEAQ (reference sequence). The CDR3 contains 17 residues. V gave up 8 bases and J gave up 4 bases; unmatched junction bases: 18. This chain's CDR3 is CASATGGGDQEAETQYF. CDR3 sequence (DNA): TGTGCCAGCGCTACAGGGGGTGGAGACCAGGAGGCAGAGACCCAGTACTTC.

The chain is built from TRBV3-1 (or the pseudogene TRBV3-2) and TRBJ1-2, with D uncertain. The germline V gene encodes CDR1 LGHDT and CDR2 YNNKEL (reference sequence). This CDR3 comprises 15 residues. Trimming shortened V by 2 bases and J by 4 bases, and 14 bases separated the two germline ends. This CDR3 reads CASSQYGGSGYGYTF. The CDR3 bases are TGTGCCAGCAGCCAATATGGAGGAAGTGGCTATGGCTACACCTTC.